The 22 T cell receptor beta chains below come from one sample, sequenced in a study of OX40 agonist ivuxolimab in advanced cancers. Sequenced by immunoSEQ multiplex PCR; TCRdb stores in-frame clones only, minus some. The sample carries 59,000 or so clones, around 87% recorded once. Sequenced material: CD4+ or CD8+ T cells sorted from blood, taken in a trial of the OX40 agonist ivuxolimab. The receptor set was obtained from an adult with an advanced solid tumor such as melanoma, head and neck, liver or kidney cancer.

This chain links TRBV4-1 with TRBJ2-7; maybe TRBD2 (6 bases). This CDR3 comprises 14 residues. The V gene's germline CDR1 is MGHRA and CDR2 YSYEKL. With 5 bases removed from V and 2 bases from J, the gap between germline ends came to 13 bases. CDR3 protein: CASSASLAPYEQYF. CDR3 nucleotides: TGCGCCAGCAGCGCAAGCCTAGCGCCCTACGAGCAGTACTTC.

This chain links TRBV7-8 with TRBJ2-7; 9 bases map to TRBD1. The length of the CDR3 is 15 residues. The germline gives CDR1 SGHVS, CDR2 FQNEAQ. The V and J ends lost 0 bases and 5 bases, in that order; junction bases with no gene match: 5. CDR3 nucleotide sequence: TGTGCCAGCAGCTTAGCGTTGGACAGGGGCCACGAGCAGTACTTC. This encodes CASSLALDRGHEQYF.

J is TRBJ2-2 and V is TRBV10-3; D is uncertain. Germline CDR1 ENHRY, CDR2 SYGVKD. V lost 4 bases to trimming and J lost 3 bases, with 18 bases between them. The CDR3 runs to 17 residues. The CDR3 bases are TGTGCCATCAGTGGAATCCCTAGAGCAAAATACACCGGGGAGCTGTTTTTT. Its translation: CAISGIPRAKYTGELFF.

The CDR3 nucleotides are TGCGCCAGCAGCAACCTCAGGACAGGTTCGAACACTGAAGCTTTCTTT. This gives the protein CASSNLRTGSNTEAFF. The chain is built from TRBV5-1 and TRBJ1-1, with 7 bases aligning to TRBD1. The CDR3 totals 16 residues. After removal of 4 bases from V and 1 base from J, the junction contained 10 bases not matched to a gene. Germline CDR1 and CDR2: SGHRS and YFSETQ.

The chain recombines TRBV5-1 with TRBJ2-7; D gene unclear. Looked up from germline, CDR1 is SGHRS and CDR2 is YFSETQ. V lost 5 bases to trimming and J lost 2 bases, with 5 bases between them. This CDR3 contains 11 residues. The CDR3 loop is CASSDTYEQYF. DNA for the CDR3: TGCGCCAGCAGTGACACCTACGAGCAGTACTTC.

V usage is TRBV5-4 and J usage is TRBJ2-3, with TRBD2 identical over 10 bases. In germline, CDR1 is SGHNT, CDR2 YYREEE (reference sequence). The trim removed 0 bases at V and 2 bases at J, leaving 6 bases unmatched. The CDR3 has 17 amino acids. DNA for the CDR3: TGTGCCAGCAGCTTGGTACTACTAGCGGGGCCCACAGATACGCAGTATTTT. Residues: CASSLVLLAGPTDTQYF.

CDR3 residues: CASSLGHGRGNTEAFF. The CDR3 DNA is TGTGCCAGCAGCTTAGGTCACGGCAGGGGGAACACTGAAGCTTTCTTT. This sequence joins TRBV7-9 and TRBJ1-1; D might be TRBD1 (6 bases). Germline V gene data show CDR1 as SEHNR and CDR2 as FQNEAQ (reference sequence). The V and J ends lost 1 base and 1 base respectively, with 13 bases between them. The CDR3 sequence is 16 residues long.

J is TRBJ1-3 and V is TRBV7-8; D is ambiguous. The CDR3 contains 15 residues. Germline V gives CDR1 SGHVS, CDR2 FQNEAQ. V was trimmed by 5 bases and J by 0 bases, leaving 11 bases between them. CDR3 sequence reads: CASSPLGFSGNTIYF. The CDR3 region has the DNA TGTGCCAGCAGCCCCCTGGGCTTCTCTGGAAACACCATATATTTT. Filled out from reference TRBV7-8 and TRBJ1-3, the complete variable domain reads GAGVSQSPRYKVAKRGQDVALRCDPISGHVSLFWYQQALGQGPEFLTYFQNEAQLDKSGLPSDRFFAERPEGSVSTLKIQRTQQEDSAVYLCASSPLGFSGNTIYFGEGSWLTVV.

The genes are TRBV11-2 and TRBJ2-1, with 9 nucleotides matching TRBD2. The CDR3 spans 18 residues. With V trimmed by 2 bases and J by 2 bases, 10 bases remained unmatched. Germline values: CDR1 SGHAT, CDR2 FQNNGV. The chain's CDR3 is CASSLQAGGLAAYNEQFF. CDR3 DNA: TGTGCCAGCAGCTTACAGGCGGGAGGGCTAGCGGCCTACAATGAGCAGTTCTTC.

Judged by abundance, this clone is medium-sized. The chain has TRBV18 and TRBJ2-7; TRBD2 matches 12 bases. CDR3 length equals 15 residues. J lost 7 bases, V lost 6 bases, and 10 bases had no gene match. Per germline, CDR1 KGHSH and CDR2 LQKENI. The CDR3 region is CASSPGLAGPVEQYF. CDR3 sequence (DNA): TGTGCCAGCTCCCCAGGACTAGCGGGACCCGTTGAGCAGTACTTC.

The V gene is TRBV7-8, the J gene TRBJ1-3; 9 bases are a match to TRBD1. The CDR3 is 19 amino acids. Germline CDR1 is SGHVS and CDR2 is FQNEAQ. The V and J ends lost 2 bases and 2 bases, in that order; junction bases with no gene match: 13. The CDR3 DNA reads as TGTGCCAGCAGCTTATCATTCACCCCGGGACAGGGAGCTGGAAACACCATATATTTT. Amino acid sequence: CASSLSFTPGQGAGNTIYF.

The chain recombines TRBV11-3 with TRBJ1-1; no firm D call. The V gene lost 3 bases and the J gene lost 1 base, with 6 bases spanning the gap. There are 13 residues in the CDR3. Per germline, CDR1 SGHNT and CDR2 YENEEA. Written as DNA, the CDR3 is TGTGCCAGCAGCTTTAAGGGGAACACTGAAGCTTTCTTT. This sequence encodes CASSFKGNTEAFF.

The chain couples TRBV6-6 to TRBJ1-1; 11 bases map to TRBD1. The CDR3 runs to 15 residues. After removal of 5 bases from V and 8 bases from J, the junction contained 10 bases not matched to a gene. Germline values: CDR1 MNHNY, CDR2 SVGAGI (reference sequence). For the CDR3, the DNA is TGTGCCAGCAGTCGCCGGGACAGGGGGTCGTCGGAAGCTTTCTTT. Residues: CASSRRDRGSSEAFF.

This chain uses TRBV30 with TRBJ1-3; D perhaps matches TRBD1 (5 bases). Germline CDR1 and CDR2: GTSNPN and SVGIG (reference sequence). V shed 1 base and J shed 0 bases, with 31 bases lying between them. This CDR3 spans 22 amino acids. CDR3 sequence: CAWSGPITSRRSGTFSGNTIYF. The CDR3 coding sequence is TGTGCCTGGAGTGGCCCCATAACCTCACGGCGGTCAGGGACTTTCTCTGGAAACACCATATATTTT. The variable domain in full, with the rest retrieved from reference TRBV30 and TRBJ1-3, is SQTIHQWPATLVQPVGSPLSLECTVEGTSNPNLYWYRQAAGRGLQLLFYSVGIGQISSEVPQNLSASRPQDRQFILSSKKLLLSDSGFYLCAWSGPITSRRSGTFSGNTIYFGEGSWLTVV.

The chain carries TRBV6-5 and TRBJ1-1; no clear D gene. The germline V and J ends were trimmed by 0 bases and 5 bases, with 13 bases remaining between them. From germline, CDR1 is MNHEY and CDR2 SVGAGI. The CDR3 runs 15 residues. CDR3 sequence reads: CASSYSHDLGTEAFF. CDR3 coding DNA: TGTGCCAGCAGTTACTCGCACGACTTAGGGACTGAAGCTTTCTTT.

Here the CDR3 reads CASTDRKPLGELFF. The CDR3 DNA is TGTGCCAGCACGGACAGAAAACCCCTCGGGGAGCTGTTTTTT. The chain uses TRBV6-5 and TRBJ2-2; D is perhaps TRBD1 (6 bases). The V end lost 7 bases, the J end lost 7 bases, and 16 bases lay between the germline ends. Germline lookup yields CDR1 MNHEY and CDR2 SVGAGI. The CDR3 extends over 14 amino acids.

CDR3 DNA sequence: TGCAGCGTTACTCAACACGAGCAGTACTTC. The encoded protein is CSVTQHEQYF. The chain combines TRBV29-1 with TRBJ2-7, with D unclear. Trimming took 5 bases from V and 5 from J, leaving 7 bases between them. The CDR3 length is 10 residues. Germline lookup yields CDR1 SQVTM and CDR2 ANQGSEA.

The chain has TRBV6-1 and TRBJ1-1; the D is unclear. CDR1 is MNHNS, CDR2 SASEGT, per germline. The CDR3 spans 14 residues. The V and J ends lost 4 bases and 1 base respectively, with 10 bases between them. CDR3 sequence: CASSALQKNTEAFF. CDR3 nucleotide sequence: TGTGCCAGCAGTGCGCTACAGAAGAACACTGAAGCTTTCTTT.

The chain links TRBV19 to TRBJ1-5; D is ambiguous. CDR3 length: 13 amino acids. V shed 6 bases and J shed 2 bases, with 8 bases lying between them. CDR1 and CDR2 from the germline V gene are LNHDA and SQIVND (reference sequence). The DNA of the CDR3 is TGTGCCAGTAGGGGGTCTGGCAATCAGCCCCAGCATTTT. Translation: CASRGSGNQPQHF.

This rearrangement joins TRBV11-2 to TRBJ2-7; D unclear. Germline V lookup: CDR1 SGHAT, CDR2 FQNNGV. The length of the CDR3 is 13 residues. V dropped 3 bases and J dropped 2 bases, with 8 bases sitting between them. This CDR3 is CASSFVQAYEQYF. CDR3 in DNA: TGTGCCAGCAGCTTCGTGCAGGCCTACGAGCAGTACTTC. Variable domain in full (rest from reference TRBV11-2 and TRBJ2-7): EAGVAQSPRYKIIEKRQSVAFWCNPISGHATLYWYQQILGQGPKLLIQFQNNGVVDDSQLPKDRFSAERLKGVDSTLKIQPAKLEDSAVYLCASSFVQAYEQYFGPGTRLTVT.

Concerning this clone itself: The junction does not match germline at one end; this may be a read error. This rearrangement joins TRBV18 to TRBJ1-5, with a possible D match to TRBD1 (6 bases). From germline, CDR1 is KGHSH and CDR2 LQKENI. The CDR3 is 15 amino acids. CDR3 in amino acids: CASSPPWDTNQPQHF. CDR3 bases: TGTGCCAGCTCGCCACCGTGGGACACTAATCAGCCCCAGCATTTT.

This CDR3 reads CSGGYSYNEQFF. CDR3 in DNA: TGCAGCGGGGGTTACTCCTACAATGAGCAGTTCTTC. The chain uses TRBV29-1 and TRBJ2-1; D ambiguous. CDR1 is SQVTM, CDR2 ANQGSEA, per germline. The V gene lost 7 bases and the J gene lost 0 bases, with 7 bases spanning the gap. This CDR3 is 12 amino acids long.